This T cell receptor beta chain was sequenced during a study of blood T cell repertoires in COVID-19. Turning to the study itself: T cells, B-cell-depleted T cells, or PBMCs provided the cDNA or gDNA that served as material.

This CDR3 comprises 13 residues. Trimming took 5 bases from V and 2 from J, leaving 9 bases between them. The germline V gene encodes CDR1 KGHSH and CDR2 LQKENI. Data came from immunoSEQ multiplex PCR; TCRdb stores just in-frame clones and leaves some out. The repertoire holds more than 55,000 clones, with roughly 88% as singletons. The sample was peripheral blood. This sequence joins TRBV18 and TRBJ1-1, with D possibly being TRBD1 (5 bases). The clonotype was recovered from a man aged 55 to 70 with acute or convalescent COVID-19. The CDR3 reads CASSDRKNTEAFF. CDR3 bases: TGTGCCAGCTCAGACAGAAAAAACACTGAAGCTTTCTTT.